This T cell receptor (beta chain) was found in a study of Ad26.COV2.S vaccination and SARS-CoV-2 variants. The CDR3 consists of 13 residues. Germline CDR1 and CDR2: SEHNR and FQNEAQ (reference sequence). V dropped 1 base and J dropped 5 bases, with 8 bases sitting between them. The table came from immunoSEQ multiplex PCR; TCRdb's copy has only in-frame clones and leaves some out. The sample has 400,000 to 500,000 clones; 88% are singletons. Regarding treatment: 15 to 20 received Ad26.COV2.S at low or high dose, single or two shots; about 5 received placebo; per-sample allocation not given. Specimens were obtained on day 63 following the first vaccine or placebo injection.

The chain combines TRBV7-9 with TRBJ1-1; D remains ambiguous. The sample in question was peripheral blood, obtained in a trial of Ad26.COV2.S vaccine versus placebo. The sequence derives from a person aged 18-60 years who received the Ad26.COV2.S COVID-19 vaccine or a placebo. This CDR3 is CASSLGSKTEAFF. The CDR3 nucleotides are TGTGCCAGCAGCTTAGGTTCGAAAACTGAAGCTTTCTTT.